The subject of this entry is one T cell receptor (beta chain). Antigen unknown. With 3 bases removed from V and 6 bases from J, the gap between germline ends came to 11 bases. CDR1 is SQVTM, CDR2 ANQGSEA, per germline. The CDR3 length is 12 residues. The record originates from a study of T cell repertoires in cytomegalovirus infection. Study information: As its CMV epitopes, the study selected recently identified HLA-C-restricted and well-studied HLA-B-restricted targets. Indications of both CMV infection and matching HLA type were provided by public TCR beta signatures. Study-wide findings and caveats: Dominating the ex vivo response were HLA-C-restricted CMV-specific TCR beta clonotypes.

TCRdb reprocessed the reads with MiXCR, giving one entry per CDR3 protein. The table includes 650,000 to 850,000 distinct CDR3 sequences, 25% to 30% detected once. This chain joins TRBV29-1 and TRBJ1-2; no reliable D call. Sample: cultured CD8+ T cells from PBMCs, taken from culture after CMV antigen stimulation. The origin of this receptor is a human donor in good health (CMV status not recorded). Some clones in this sample may be carry-over from other donors' samples. CDR3 DNA: TGCAGCGTTGATCGCAGGATCCATGGCTACACCTTC. It encodes CSVDRRIHGYTF.